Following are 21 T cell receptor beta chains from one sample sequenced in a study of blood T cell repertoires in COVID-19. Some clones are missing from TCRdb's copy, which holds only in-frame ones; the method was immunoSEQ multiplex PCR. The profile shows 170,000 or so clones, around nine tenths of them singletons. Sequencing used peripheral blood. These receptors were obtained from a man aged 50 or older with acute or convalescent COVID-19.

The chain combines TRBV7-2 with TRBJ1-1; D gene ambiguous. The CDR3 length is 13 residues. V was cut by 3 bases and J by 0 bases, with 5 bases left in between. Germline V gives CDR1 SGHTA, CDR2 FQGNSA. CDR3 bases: TGTGCCAGCAGCTTCAGCGTGAACACTGAAGCTTTCTTT. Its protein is CASSFSVNTEAFF.

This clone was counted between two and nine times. CDR3 sequence: CASSIRTSGSTDTQYF. The CDR3 coding sequence is TGTGCCAGCAGCATACGGACTAGCGGGAGCACAGATACGCAGTATTTT. The chain uses TRBV5-4 and TRBJ2-3, with 11 bases lining up with TRBD2. J lost 0 bases, V lost 4 bases, and 4 bases had no gene match. The germline gives CDR1 SGHNT, CDR2 YYREEE (reference sequence). The CDR3 consists of 16 residues. The variable domain in full, completed from reference TRBV5-4 and TRBJ2-3, reads ETGVTQSPTHLIKTRGQQVTLRCSSQSGHNTVSWYQQALGQGPQFIFQYYREEENGRGNFPPRFSGLQFPNYSSELNVNALELDDSALYLCASSIRTSGSTDTQYFGPGTRLTVL.

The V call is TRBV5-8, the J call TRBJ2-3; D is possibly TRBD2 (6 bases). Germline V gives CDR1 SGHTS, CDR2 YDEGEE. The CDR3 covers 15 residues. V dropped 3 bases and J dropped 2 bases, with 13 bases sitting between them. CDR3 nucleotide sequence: TGTGCCAGCAGCTCACTCCCGGGAGTCACAGATACGCAGTATTTT. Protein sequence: CASSSLPGVTDTQYF. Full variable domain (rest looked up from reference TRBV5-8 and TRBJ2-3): EAGVTQSPTHLIKTRGQQATLRCSPISGHTSVYWYQQALGLGLQFLLWYDEGEERNRGNFPPRFSGRQFPNYSSELNVNALELEDSALYLCASSSLPGVTDTQYFGPGTRLTVL.

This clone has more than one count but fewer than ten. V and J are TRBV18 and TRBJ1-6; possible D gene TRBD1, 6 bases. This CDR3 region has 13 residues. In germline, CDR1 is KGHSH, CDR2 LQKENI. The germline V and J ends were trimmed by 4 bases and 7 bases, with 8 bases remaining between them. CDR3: CASSLGTNSPLHF. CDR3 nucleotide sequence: TGTGCCAGCTCACTCGGGACAAATTCACCCCTCCACTTT.

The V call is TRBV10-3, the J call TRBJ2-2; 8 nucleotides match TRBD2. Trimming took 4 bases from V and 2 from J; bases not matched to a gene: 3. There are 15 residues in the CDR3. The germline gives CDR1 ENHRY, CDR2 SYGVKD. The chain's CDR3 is CAISVGTSNTGELFF. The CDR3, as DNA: TGTGCCATCAGTGTCGGGACTAGTAACACCGGGGAGCTGTTTTTT.

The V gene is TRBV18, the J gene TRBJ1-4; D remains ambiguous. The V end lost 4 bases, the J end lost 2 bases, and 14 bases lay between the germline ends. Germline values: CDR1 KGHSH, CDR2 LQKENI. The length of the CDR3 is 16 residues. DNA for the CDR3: TGTGCCAGCTCACTCCATCCAATCGGGACTAATGAAAAACTGTTTTTT. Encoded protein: CASSLHPIGTNEKLFF.

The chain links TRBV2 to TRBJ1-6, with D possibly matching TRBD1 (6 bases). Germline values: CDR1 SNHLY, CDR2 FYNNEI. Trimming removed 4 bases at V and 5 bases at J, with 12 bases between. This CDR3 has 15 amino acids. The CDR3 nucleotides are TGTGCCAGCAGTGTCGGTCAGGGGAATAATTCACCCCTCCACTTT. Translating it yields CASSVGQGNNSPLHF. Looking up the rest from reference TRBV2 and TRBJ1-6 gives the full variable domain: EPEVTQTPSHQVTQMGQEVILRCVPISNHLYFYWYRQILGQKVEFLVSFYNNEISEKSEIFDDQFSVERPDGSNFTLKIRSTKLEDSAMYFCASSVGQGNNSPLHFGNGTRLTVT.

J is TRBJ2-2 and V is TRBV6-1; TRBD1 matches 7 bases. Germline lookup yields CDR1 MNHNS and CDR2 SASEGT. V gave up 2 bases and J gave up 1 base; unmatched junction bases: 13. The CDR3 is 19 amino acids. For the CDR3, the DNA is TGTGCCAGCAGTGAACCCATTTATACGGGACAGCTGAACACCGGGGAGCTGTTTTTT. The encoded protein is CASSEPIYTGQLNTGELFF.

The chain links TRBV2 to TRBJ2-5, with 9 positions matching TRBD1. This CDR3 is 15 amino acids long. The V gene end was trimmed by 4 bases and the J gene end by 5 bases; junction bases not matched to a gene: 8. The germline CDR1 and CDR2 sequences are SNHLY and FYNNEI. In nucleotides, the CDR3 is TGTGCCAGCAGTGGGGGACAGGGTGGTTTGGAGACCCAGTACTTC. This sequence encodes CASSGGQGGLETQYF.

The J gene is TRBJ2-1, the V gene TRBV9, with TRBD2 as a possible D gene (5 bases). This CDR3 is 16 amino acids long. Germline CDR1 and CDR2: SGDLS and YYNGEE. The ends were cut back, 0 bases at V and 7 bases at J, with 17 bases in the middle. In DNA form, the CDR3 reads TGTGCCAGCAGCGTAGAGGGAATAGGGAGTACAAATGAGCAGTTCTTC. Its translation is CASSVEGIGSTNEQFF.

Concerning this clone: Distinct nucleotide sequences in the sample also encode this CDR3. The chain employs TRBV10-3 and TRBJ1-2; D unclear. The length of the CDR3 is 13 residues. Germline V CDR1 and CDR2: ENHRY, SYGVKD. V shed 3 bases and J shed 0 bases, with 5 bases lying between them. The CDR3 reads CAISDSANYGYTF. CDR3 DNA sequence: TGTGCCATCAGTGACAGCGCTAACTATGGCTACACCTTC.

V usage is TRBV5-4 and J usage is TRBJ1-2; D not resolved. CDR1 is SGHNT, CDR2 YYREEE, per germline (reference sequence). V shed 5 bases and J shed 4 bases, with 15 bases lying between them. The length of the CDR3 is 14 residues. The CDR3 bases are TGTGCCAGCAGAGAGCCGGGGAGGAGCTATGGCTACACCTTC. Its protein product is CASREPGRSYGYTF. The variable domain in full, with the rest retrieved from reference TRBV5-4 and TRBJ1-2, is ETGVTQSPTHLIKTRGQQVTLRCSSQSGHNTVSWYQQALGQGPQFIFQYYREEENGRGNFPPRFSGLQFPNYSSELNVNALELDDSALYLCASREPGRSYGYTFGSGTRLTVV.

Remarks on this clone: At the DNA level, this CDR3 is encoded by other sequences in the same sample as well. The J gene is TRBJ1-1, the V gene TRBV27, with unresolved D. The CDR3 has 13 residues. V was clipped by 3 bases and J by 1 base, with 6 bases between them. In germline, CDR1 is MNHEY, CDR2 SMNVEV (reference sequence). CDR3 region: CASSFGGNTEAFF. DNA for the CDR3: TGTGCCAGCAGTTTCGGTGGGAACACTGAAGCTTTCTTT.

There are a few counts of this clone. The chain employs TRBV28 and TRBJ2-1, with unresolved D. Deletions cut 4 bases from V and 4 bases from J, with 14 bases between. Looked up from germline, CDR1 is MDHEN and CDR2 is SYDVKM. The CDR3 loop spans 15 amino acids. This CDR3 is CASSSLPNDYNEQFF. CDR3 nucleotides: TGTGCCAGCAGTTCACTACCCAACGATTACAATGAGCAGTTCTTC.

CDR3 DNA: TGTGCCAGCAGTTACGGGCCAGCAGATACGCAGTATTTT. Protein sequence: CASSYGPADTQYF. The chain uses TRBV6-2 or TRBV6-3 and TRBJ2-3; no clear D. The length of the CDR3 is 13 residues. Germline V gives CDR1 MNHEY, CDR2 SVGEGT. With 2 bases removed from V and 4 bases from J, the gap between germline ends came to 7 bases.

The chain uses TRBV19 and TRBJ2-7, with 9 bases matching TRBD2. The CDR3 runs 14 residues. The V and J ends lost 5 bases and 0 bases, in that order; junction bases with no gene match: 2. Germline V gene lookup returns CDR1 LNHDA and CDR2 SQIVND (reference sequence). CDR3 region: CASSPSGISYEQYF. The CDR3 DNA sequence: TGTGCCAGTAGTCCTAGCGGGATCTCCTACGAGCAGTACTTC.

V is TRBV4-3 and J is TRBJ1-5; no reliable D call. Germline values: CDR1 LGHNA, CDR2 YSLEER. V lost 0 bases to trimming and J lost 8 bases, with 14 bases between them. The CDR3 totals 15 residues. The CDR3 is CASSQDWGPEEPQHF. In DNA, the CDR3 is TGCGCCAGCAGCCAAGATTGGGGTCCGGAGGAGCCCCAGCATTTT.

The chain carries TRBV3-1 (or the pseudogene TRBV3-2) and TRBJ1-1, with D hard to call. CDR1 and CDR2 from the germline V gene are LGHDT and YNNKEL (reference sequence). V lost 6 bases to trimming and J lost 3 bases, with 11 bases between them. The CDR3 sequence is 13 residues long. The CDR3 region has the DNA TGTGCCAGCAGTCAGACAATCCACACTGAAGCTTTCTTT. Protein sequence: CASSQTIHTEAFF.

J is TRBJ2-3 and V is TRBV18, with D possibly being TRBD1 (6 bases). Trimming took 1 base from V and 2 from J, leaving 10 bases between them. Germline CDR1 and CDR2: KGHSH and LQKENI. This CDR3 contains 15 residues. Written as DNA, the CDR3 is TGTGCCAGCTCACCACTGGGGGCCACCACAGATACGCAGTATTTT. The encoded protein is CASSPLGATTDTQYF.

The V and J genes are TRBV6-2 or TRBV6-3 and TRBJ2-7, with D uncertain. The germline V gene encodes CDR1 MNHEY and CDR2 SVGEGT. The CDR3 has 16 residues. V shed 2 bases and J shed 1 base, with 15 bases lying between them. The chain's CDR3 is CASSYRLSVTSYEQYV. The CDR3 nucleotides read TGTGCCAGCAGTTACCGGCTGTCGGTGACTTCCTACGAGCAGTACGTC.

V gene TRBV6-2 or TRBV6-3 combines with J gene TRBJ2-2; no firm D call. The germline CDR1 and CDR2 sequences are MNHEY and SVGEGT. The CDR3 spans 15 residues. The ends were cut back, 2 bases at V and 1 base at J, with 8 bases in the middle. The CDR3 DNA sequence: TGTGCCAGCAGTTACGATCCAGGGAACACCGGGGAGCTGTTTTTT. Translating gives CASSYDPGNTGELFF.